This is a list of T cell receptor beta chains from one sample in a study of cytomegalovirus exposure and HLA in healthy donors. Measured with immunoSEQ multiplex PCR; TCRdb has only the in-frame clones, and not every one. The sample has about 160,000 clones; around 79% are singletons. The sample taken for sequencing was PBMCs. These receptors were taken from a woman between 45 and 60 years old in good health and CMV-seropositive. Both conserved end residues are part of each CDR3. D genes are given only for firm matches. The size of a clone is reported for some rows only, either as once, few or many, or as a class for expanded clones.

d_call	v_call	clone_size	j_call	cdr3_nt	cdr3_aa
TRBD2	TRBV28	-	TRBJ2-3	TGTGCCAGTAAAGGGACTAGCGGAGATACGCAGTATTTT	CASKGTSGDTQYF
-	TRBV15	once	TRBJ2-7	TGTGCCACCAGCAGAGAGGCAGGAGGTGCCTACGAGCAGTACTTC	CATSREAGGAYEQYF
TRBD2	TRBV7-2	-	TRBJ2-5	TGTGCCAGCAGCTTTAGGACTAGCGGGGGGATACAGACCCAGTACTTC	CASSFRTSGGIQTQYF
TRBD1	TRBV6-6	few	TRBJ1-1	TGTGCCAGCAGTTACTCGGGACAGGGTTCCACTGAAGCTTTCTTT	CASSYSGQGSTEAFF
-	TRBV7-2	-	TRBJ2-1	TGTGCCAGCAGCTTAGGAGATTACAATGAGCAGTTCTTC	CASSLGDYNEQFF
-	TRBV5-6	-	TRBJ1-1	TGTGCCAGCAGCTTGGCAGTAAATGAAGCTTTCTTT	CASSLAVNEAFF
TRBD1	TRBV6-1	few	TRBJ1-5	TGTGCCACCCGACGGACAGGGCCAAATCAGCCCCAGCATTTT	CATRRTGPNQPQHF
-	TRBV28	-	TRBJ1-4	TGTGCCATCGACGGGAATGAAAAACTGTTTTTT	CAIDGNEKLFF
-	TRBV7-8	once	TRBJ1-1	TGTGCCAGCAGCTTAGGCAGCGGGAGCACTGAAGCTTTCTTT	CASSLGSGSTEAFF
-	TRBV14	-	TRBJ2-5	TGTGCCAGCAGCCAAGATTACGGGAGTATAGAGACCCAGTACTTC	CASSQDYGSIETQYF
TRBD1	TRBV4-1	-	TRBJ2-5	TGCGCCAGCAGCCGGCTCCCAGACAGGGGCGAGACCCAGTACTTC	CASSRLPDRGETQYF
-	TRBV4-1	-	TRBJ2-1	TGCGCCAGCAGCCGGAGTCCTCTCGATGAGCAGTTCTTC	CASSRSPLDEQFF
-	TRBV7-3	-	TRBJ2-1	TGTGCCAGCAGCTTAAGTGCTAGCTCCTACAATGAGCAGTTCTTC	CASSLSASSYNEQFF
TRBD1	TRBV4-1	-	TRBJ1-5	TGCGCCAGCAGCCAAGGAGGGGGCTATAGCAATCAGCCCCAGCATTTT	CASSQGGGYSNQPQHF